These 21 T cell receptor beta chains originate from one sample sequenced in a study of blood T cells in healthy people across ages (dated by TCRdb to the mid-2010s). The method behind the library was 5' RACE. The run used an Illumina HiSeq 2500. A second roughly 6 to 12 cycle PCR used a sample-barcoded 5' primer and a J-beta primer mix. In TCRdb, the public reads were trimmed at Q25 with fastp and aligned with MiXCR, with productive beta chains retained. Records with the same CDR3 protein are collapsed into one entry carrying the most frequent genes and DNA. The sample table contains 800,000 to 900,000 distinct CDR3 sequences; only one count was recorded for approximately 59% of them. Jointly, the top ten make up 28% of the sample. Sequencing used blood. The receptors come from a man aged 25 to 40 in good health.

J is TRBJ1-1 and V is TRBV20-1; no clear D. This CDR3 has 12 residues. Germline CDR1 reads DFQATT; CDR2 reads SNEGSKA (reference sequence). The V and J ends lost 4 bases and 4 bases respectively, with 10 bases between them. Here the CDR3 reads CSATPVATEAFF. CDR3 DNA: TGCAGTGCTACCCCAGTAGCCACTGAAGCTTTCTTT.

The chain combines TRBV6-5 with TRBJ2-4; D possibly corresponds to TRBD2 (5 bases). The better agreement between TRBJ2-7 and the DNA end casts doubt on the J call. CDR1 is MNHEY, CDR2 SVGAGI, per germline. This CDR3 is 14 amino acids long. In DNA form, the CDR3 reads TGTGCCAGCAGGCCCTCCGAGGGAAGCTACGAGCAGTACTTC. It yields the protein CASRPSEGSYEQYF.

The rearrangement links TRBV6-5 to TRBJ2-6, with 9 bases identical to TRBD1. CDR1 MNHEY and CDR2 SVGAGI come from the germline V gene. This CDR3 has 21 amino acids. V trimming: 2 bases; J trimming: 0 bases; junction bases outside the gene matches: 14. The CDR3 is CASSYQPLGGQGGSGANVLTF. CDR3 nucleotide sequence: TGTGCCAGCAGTTACCAGCCGCTTGGGGGACAGGGCGGCTCTGGGGCCAACGTCCTGACTTTC.

V gene TRBV7-3 combines with J gene TRBJ2-3, with D perhaps matching TRBD2 (7 bases). Trimming took off 5 bases at V and 4 bases at J, with 16 bases between the two ends. The CDR3 covers 15 residues. CDR1 SGHTA and CDR2 FQGTGA come from the germline V gene. The CDR3 sequence is CASSSGTFEADTQYF. In DNA, the CDR3 is TGTGCCAGCAGCAGCGGGACATTCGAGGCAGATACGCAGTATTTT.

V gene TRBV13 combines with J gene TRBJ2-7; 10 bases are shared with TRBD1. Germline CDR1 reads PRHDT; CDR2 reads FYEKMQ (reference sequence). CDR3 length: 13 residues. V was pared by 7 bases and J by 4 bases, with 4 bases of the junction left unmatched. The CDR3 spells CASKRQGAYEQYF. CDR3 nucleotide sequence: TGTGCCAGCAAGAGACAGGGGGCTTACGAGCAGTACTTC.

This clonotype was seen a single time. V and J are TRBV27 and TRBJ1-6; D is possibly TRBD1 (6 bases). Trimming cost V 5 bases and J 0 bases, with 23 bases left between them. CDR1 is MNHEY, CDR2 SMNVEV, per germline (reference sequence). The length of the CDR3 is 20 residues. CDR3 nucleotides: TGTGCCAGCAGTCTCCGCAGTCCGACAGGCCGGGGCTCCTATAATTCACCCCTCCACTTT. Residues: CASSLRSPTGRGSYNSPLHF.

The rearrangement uses TRBV6-1 and TRBJ2-5, with D possibly being TRBD1 (6 bases). CDR3 size: 17 residues. Germline loops: CDR1 MNHNS, CDR2 SASEGT. Trimming cost V 7 bases and J 1 base, with 22 bases left between them. This chain's CDR3 is CASTTRTEGRGQETQYF. For the CDR3, the DNA is TGTGCCAGCACCACGCGGACAGAGGGGAGAGGCCAAGAGACCCAGTACTTC.

CDR3 nucleotide sequence: TGTGCCAGCAGTGGGACAGGGTACCACGAGCAGTACTTC. Protein sequence: CASSGTGYHEQYF. The chain carries TRBV28 and TRBJ2-7; 9 bases are shared with TRBD1. This CDR3 is 13 amino acids long. The V gene's germline CDR1 is MDHEN and CDR2 SYDVKM. With V trimmed by 5 bases and J by 5 bases, 4 bases remained unmatched. The complete variable domain, with remaining parts taken from reference TRBV28 and TRBJ2-7, reads DVKVTQSSRYLVKRTGEKVFLECVQDMDHENMFWYRQDPGLGLRLIYFSYDVKMKEKGDIPEGYSVSREKKERFSLILESASTNQTSMYLCASSGTGYHEQYFGPGTRLTVT.

The V gene is TRBV6-1, the J gene TRBJ2-3, with D perhaps TRBD2 (6 bases). CDR1 and CDR2 (germline): MNHNS, SASEGT. V was clipped by 5 bases and J by 4 bases, with 25 bases between them. The CDR3 spans 18 residues. CDR3 nucleotides: TGTGCCAGCAGTCGCCGCCAGGGCCGTGACTCTAGCGCAGATACGCAGTATTTT. This codes for CASSRRQGRDSSADTQYF.

The rearrangement joins TRBV9 to TRBJ1-2; 9 nucleotides line up with TRBD1. The CDR3 has 15 amino acids. The V gene end was trimmed by 3 bases and the J gene end by 4 bases; junction bases not matched to a gene: 7. Looked up from germline, CDR1 is SGDLS and CDR2 is YYNGEE. This chain's CDR3 is CASSAWTGDGYGYTF. The CDR3 DNA sequence: TGTGCCAGCAGCGCCTGGACAGGGGATGGCTATGGCTACACCTTC.

As regards this clonotype: Lacking the conserved final phenylalanine or tryptophan, this CDR3 likely reflects a read error. The chain couples TRBV12-3 or TRBV12-4 to TRBJ1-6, with 9 nucleotides matching TRBD1. V shed 4 bases and J 0 bases; nucleotides not matched to a gene: 4. The CDR3 totals 17 residues. The CDR3 DNA reads as TGTGCCAGCAGTTCCGGGACAGGGAGCTCCTATAATTCACCCCTCCACTAT. This sequence encodes CASSSGTGSSYNSPLHY.

The chain combines TRBV5-4 with TRBJ2-3; tentatively, D is TRBD2 (5 bases). The CDR3 consists of 13 residues. The V gene lost 4 bases and the J gene lost 1 base, with 7 bases spanning the gap. The V gene's germline CDR1 is SGHNT and CDR2 YYREEE (reference sequence). The CDR3 sequence is CASSMRGTDTQYF. The CDR3 DNA reads as TGTGCCAGCAGCATGCGGGGCACAGATACGCAGTATTTT.

On this clonotype itself: A much larger clonotype is one base distant, so this may be a read error. In DNA, the CDR3 is TGTACCAGCAGTGAAAGGGACCCTTCTATAGGGACCCAGTACTTC. Encoded protein: CTSSERDPSIGTQYF. This chain joins TRBV6-1 and TRBJ2-5, with D perhaps assigned TRBD1 or TRBD2 (5 bases each). The CDR3 has 15 amino acids. CDR1 is MNHNS, CDR2 SASEGT, per germline.

V is TRBV16 and J is TRBJ1-2; D is ambiguous. CDR1 and CDR2 from the germline V gene are KGHSY and FQNENV. Trimming took off 2 bases at V and 3 bases at J, with 13 bases between the two ends. This CDR3 region has 15 residues. This CDR3 reads CASSQGEGLDYGYTF. DNA for the CDR3: TGTGCCAGCAGCCAAGGGGAGGGATTGGACTATGGCTACACCTTC.

The chain carries TRBV7-2 and TRBJ2-3; TRBD2 aligns across 13 bases. Germline V gene lookup returns CDR1 SGHTA and CDR2 FQGNSA. V dropped 5 bases and J dropped 0; count of bases not matched to a gene: 8. The CDR3 is 18 residues long. CDR3 amino acids: CASSLRLAGGQSTDTQYF. CDR3 DNA: TGTGCCAGCAGCCTCCGACTAGCGGGGGGTCAAAGCACAGATACGCAGTATTTT.

CDR3 DNA sequence: TGTGCCAGCAGCCTCTCTAGCGGGGGGGCCGGGAACATTCAGTACTTC. It translates to CASSLSSGGAGNIQYF. V usage is TRBV7-8 and J usage is TRBJ2-4, with 12 nucleotides matching TRBD2. The CDR3 is 16 residues long. The ends lost 5 bases at V and 7 bases at J; junction bases unmatched: 9. Germline V CDR1 and CDR2: SGHVS, FQNEAQ. The entire variable domain, with the rest obtained from reference TRBV7-8 and TRBJ2-4, is as follows: GAGVSQSPRYKVAKRGQDVALRCDPISGHVSLFWYQQALGQGPEFLTYFQNEAQLDKSGLPSDRFFAERPEGSVSTLKIQRTQQEDSAVYLCASSLSSGGAGNIQYFGAGTRLSVL.

In this sample, this clonotype turned up a few times. The chain combines TRBV3-1 with TRBJ1-2; a weak D match, TRBD1 (5 bases). The V end was cut by 0 bases, the J end by 8 bases, with 16 bases between. The CDR3 length is 15 residues. Germline V lookup: CDR1 LGHDT, CDR2 YNNKEL (reference sequence). The CDR3 DNA follows: TGTGCCAGCAGCCAAGATCGTAGGGGTCGGTGGGGCTACACCTTC. Its protein product is CASSQDRRGRWGYTF.

V and J are TRBV27 and TRBJ2-3, with 16 bases aligning to TRBD2. V was pared by 5 bases and J by 4 bases, with 6 bases of the junction left unmatched. Germline V lookup: CDR1 MNHEY, CDR2 SMNVEV (reference sequence). The CDR3 totals 17 residues. CDR3 sequence reads: CASSPGTSGGAPDTQYF. The CDR3 DNA reads as TGTGCCAGCAGTCCCGGGACTAGCGGGGGGGCTCCAGATACGCAGTATTTT.

CDR3 in DNA: TGTGCCAGCAGCCTGGAGGGGACAGGGGTCAATGAGCAGTACTTC. Translated, it gives CASSLEGTGVNEQYF. The chain combines TRBV7-3 with TRBJ2-5; 10 nucleotides line up with TRBD1. The V segment lost 5 bases and the J segment 11 bases; nucleotides outside the gene matches: 14. The V gene's germline CDR1 is SGHTA and CDR2 FQGTGA. The CDR3 totals 15 residues.

The gene calls are TRBV18 and TRBJ2-4; possible D gene TRBD1, 6 bases. Trimming removed 5 bases at V and 1 base at J, with 15 bases between. The CDR3 has 16 amino acids. The germline V gene has CDR1 KGHSH and CDR2 LQKENI. CDR3 protein: CASSANSDSAKNIQYF. The DNA for the CDR3 is TGTGCCAGCTCAGCTAACTCGGACAGCGCCAAAAACATTCAGTACTTC.

This rearrangement joins TRBV6-5 to TRBJ2-1; 7 positions agree with TRBD2. The V and J ends lost 1 base and 4 bases, in that order; junction bases with no gene match: 19. CDR1 and CDR2 (germline): MNHEY, SVGAGI. The CDR3 runs 20 residues. The CDR3 region is CASSYWGGRGQTAQYNEQFF. The DNA of the CDR3 is TGTGCCAGCAGTTACTGGGGGGGAAGGGGCCAGACAGCACAGTACAATGAGCAGTTCTTC.